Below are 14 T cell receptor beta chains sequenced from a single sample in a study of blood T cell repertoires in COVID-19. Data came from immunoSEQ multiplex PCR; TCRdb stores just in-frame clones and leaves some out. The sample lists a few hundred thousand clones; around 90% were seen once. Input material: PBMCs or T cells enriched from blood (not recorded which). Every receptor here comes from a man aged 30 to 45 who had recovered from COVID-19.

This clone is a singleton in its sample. DNA for the CDR3: TGTGCCTGGAGTGCTACCGGACTGCATGGCTACACCTTC. It yields the protein CAWSATGLHGYTF. The chain carries TRBV30 and TRBJ1-2; no clear D gene. Trimming removed 1 base at V and 6 bases at J, with 12 bases between. Germline V gene sequence: CDR1 GTSNPN, CDR2 SVGIG (reference sequence). The CDR3 is made up of 13 amino acids.

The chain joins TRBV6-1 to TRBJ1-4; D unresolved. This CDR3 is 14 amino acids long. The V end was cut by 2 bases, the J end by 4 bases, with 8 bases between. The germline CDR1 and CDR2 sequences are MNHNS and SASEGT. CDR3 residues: CASSEQRSNEKLFF. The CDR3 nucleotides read TGTGCCAGCAGTGAACAGAGGAGTAATGAAAAACTGTTTTTT.

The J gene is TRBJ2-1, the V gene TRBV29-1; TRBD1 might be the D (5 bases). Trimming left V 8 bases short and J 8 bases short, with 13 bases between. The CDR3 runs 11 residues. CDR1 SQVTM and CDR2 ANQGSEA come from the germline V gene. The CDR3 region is CSLSQGDEQFF. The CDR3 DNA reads TGCAGCCTTTCTCAGGGCGATGAGCAGTTCTTC.

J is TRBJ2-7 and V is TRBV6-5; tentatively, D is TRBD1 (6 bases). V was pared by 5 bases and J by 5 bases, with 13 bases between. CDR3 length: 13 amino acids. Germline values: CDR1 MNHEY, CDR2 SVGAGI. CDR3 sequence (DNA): TGTGCCAGCAGTCGACTACAGGGTCACGAGCAGTACTTC. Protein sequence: CASSRLQGHEQYF.

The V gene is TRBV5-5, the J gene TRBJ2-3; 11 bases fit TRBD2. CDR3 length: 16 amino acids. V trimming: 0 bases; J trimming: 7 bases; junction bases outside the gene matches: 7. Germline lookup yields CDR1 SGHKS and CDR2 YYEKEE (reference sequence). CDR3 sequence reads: CASSLAFSGGAYTQYF. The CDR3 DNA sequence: TGTGCCAGCAGCTTGGCTTTTAGCGGGGGGGCGTATACGCAGTATTTT.

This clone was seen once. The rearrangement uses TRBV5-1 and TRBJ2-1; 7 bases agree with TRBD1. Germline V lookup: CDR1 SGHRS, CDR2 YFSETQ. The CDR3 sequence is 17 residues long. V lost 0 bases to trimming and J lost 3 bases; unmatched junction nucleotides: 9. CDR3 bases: TGCGCCAGCAGCTTGGCAGGGGGACAGAGCCGCTACAATGAGCAGTTCTTC. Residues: CASSLAGGQSRYNEQFF. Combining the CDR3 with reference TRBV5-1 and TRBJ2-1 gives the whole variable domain KAGVTQTPRYLIKTRGQQVTLSCSPISGHRSVSWYQQTPGQGLQFLFEYFSETQRNKGNFPGRFSGRQFSNSRSEMNVSTLELGDSALYLCASSLAGGQSRYNEQFFGPGTRLTVL.

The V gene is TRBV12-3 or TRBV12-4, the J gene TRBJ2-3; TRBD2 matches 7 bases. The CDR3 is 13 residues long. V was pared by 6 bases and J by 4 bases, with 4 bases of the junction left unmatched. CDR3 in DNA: TGTGCCAGCAGCCTCGGACTAGCAGATACGCAGTATTTT. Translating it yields CASSLGLADTQYF.

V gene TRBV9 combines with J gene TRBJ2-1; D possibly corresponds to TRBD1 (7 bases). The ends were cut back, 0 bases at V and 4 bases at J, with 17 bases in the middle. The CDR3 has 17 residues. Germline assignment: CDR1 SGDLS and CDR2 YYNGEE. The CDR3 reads CASSVEGAGSAYNEQFF. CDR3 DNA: TGTGCCAGCAGCGTAGAGGGGGCGGGGAGCGCTTACAATGAGCAGTTCTTC.

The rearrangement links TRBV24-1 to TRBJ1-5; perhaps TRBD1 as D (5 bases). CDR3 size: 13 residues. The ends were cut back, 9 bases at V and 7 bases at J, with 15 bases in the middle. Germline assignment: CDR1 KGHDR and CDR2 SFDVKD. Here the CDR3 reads CATARGGGQPQHF. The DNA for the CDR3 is TGTGCCACCGCGCGCGGGGGTGGGCAGCCCCAGCATTTT.

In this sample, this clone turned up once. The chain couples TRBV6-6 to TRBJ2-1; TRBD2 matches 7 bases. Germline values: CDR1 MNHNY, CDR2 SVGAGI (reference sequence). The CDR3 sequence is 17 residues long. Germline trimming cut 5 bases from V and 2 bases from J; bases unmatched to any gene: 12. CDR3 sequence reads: CASSPQGLAVTYNEQFF. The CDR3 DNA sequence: TGTGCCAGCAGTCCCCAAGGGCTAGCGGTCACCTACAATGAGCAGTTCTTC.

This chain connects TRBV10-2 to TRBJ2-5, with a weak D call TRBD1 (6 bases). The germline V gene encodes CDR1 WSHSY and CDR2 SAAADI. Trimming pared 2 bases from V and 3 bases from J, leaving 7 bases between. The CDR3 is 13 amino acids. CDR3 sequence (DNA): TGCGCCAGCAGTGAGAGGGGGAAAGAGACCCAGTACTTC. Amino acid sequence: CASSERGKETQYF.

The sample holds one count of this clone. The DNA of the CDR3 is TGTGCCAGCAGGCCCGGGACTAGTAATTACGAGCAGTACTTC. Its translation: CASRPGTSNYEQYF. This chain links TRBV7-9 with TRBJ2-7; 8 bases line up with TRBD2. The CDR3 covers 14 residues. Germline V lookup: CDR1 SEHNR, CDR2 FQNEAQ (reference sequence). The V and J ends lost 6 bases and 4 bases, in that order; junction bases with no gene match: 8.

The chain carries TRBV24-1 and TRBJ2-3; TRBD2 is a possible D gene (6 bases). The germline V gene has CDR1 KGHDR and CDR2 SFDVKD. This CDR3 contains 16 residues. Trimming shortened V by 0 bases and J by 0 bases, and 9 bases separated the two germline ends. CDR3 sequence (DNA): TGTGCCACCAGTGATTTGCGGGGGACGAGCACAGATACGCAGTATTTT. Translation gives CATSDLRGTSTDTQYF.

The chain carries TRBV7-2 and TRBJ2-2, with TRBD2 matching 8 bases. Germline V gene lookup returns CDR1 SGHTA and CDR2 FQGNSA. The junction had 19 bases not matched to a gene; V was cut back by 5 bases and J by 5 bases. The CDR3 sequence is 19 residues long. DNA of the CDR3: TGTGCCAGCAGCCCTCCGGGACTAGGGGCCGGGTGGGGGACCGGGGAGCTGTTTTTT. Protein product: CASSPPGLGAGWGTGELFF.